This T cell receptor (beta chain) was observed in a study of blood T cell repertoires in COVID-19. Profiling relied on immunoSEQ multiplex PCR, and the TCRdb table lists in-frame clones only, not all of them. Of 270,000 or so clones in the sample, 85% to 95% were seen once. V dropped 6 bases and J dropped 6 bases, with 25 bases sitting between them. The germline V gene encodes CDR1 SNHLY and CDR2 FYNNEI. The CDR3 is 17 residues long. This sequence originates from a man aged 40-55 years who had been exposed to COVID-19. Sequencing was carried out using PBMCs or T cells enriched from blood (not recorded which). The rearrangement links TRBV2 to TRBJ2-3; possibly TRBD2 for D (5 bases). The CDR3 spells CASRPEAGEKTRDTQYF. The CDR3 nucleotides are TGTGCCAGCAGACCCGAGGCCGGGGAGAAAACTAGGGATACGCAGTATTTT.